Listed below are T cell receptor beta chains from one sample, sequenced in a study of Ad26.COV2.S vaccination and SARS-CoV-2 variants. Method: immunoSEQ multiplex PCR; TCRdb's copy keeps in-frame clones and lacks some. The sample yields around 400,000 clones, around nine tenths seen once. Sequenced here: peripheral blood, sampled in a trial of Ad26.COV2.S vaccine versus placebo. The source of these receptors is a person between 18 and 65 years old who received the Ad26.COV2.S COVID-19 vaccine or a placebo. Both conserved end residues are part of each CDR3. D genes are given only for firm matches. Only some rows state a clone size, as once, few, many or a class for expanded clones.

CDR3aa: CASSYGLAGQSSYEQYF
CDR3nt: TGTGCCAGCAGCTACGGACTAGCGGGGCAATCATCCTACGAGCAGTACTTC
v_gene: TRBV9
j_gene: TRBJ2-7
d_gene: TRBD2
len: 17
abundance: few

CDR3aa: CASSDQLSFTGELFF
CDR3nt: TGTGCCAGCAGTGACCAGCTATCGTTCACCGGGGAGCTGTTTTTT
v_gene: TRBV2
j_gene: TRBJ2-2
d_gene: NA
len: 15
abundance: NA

CDR3aa: CASSLPNRQGSNQPQHF
CDR3nt: TGTGCCAGCAGTTTACCGAACAGACAGGGGAGCAATCAGCCCCAGCATTTT
v_gene: TRBV27
j_gene: TRBJ1-5
d_gene: TRBD1
len: 17
abundance: NA

CDR3aa: CAISDRGGDYGYTF
CDR3nt: TGTGCCATCAGCGACAGGGGAGGCGACTATGGCTACACCTTC
v_gene: TRBV10-3
j_gene: TRBJ1-2
d_gene: TRBD1
len: 14
abundance: NA

CDR3aa: CASSLAAATYNEQFF
CDR3nt: TGTGCCAGCAGCTTGGCGGCCGCGACCTACAATGAGCAGTTCTTC
v_gene: TRBV5-4
j_gene: TRBJ2-1
d_gene: NA
len: 15
abundance: NA

CDR3aa: CASSYTGRHTEAFF
CDR3nt: TGTGCCAGCAGCTACACAGGGCGCCACACTGAAGCTTTCTTT
v_gene: TRBV7-9
j_gene: TRBJ1-1
d_gene: NA
len: 14
abundance: few

CDR3aa: CASRGITGFGGTEAFF
CDR3nt: TGTGCCAGCAGGGGTATTACAGGGTTCGGAGGCACTGAAGCTTTCTTT
v_gene: TRBV28
j_gene: TRBJ1-1
d_gene: NA
len: 16
abundance: NA

CDR3aa: CASSSGFQETQYF
CDR3nt: TGTGCCAGCAGTTCCGGGTTCCAAGAGACCCAGTACTTC
v_gene: TRBV6-6
j_gene: TRBJ2-5
d_gene: NA
len: 13
abundance: NA

CDR3aa: CASSPDTGFTEAFF
CDR3nt: TGTGCCAGCAGCCCTGATACAGGGTTCACTGAAGCTTTCTTT
v_gene: TRBV11-2
j_gene: TRBJ1-1
d_gene: NA
len: 14
abundance: NA

CDR3aa: CASSMGTGGTDTQYF
CDR3nt: TGTGCCAGTAGTATGGGGACTGGCGGCACAGATACGCAGTATTTT
v_gene: TRBV19
j_gene: TRBJ2-3
d_gene: NA
len: 15
abundance: NA

CDR3aa: CASSPRNSGANVLTF
CDR3nt: TGTGCCAGCAGTCCCCGTAACTCTGGGGCCAACGTCCTGACTTTC
v_gene: TRBV6-5
j_gene: TRBJ2-6
d_gene: NA
len: 15
abundance: NA

CDR3aa: CASSYPSGTGGNEQFF
CDR3nt: TGTGCCAGCAGTTACCCTTCCGGGACAGGGGGCAATGAGCAGTTCTTC
v_gene: TRBV6-5
j_gene: TRBJ2-1
d_gene: TRBD1
len: 16
abundance: NA

CDR3aa: CASSPGGSYNEQFF
CDR3nt: TGTGCCAGCAGCCCGGGCGGGTCCTACAATGAGCAGTTCTTC
v_gene: TRBV7-9
j_gene: TRBJ2-1
d_gene: NA
len: 14
abundance: NA

CDR3aa: CASRNRESGYGYTF
CDR3nt: TGTGCCAGCAGGAACAGGGAATCGGGCTATGGCTACACCTTC
v_gene: TRBV2
j_gene: TRBJ1-2
d_gene: NA
len: 14
abundance: NA

CDR3aa: CASSLLEREPNTEAFF
CDR3nt: TGTGCCAGCAGCTTATTGGAACGGGAACCGAACACTGAAGCTTTCTTT
v_gene: TRBV13
j_gene: TRBJ1-1
d_gene: NA
len: 16
abundance: NA

CDR3aa: CASSQEGATSGNTIYF
CDR3nt: TGTGCCAGCAGCCAAGAAGGGGCCACCTCTGGAAACACCATATATTTT
v_gene: TRBV3-1/TRBV3-2
j_gene: TRBJ1-3
d_gene: NA
len: 16
abundance: NA

CDR3aa: CASSYFPTDGYTF
CDR3nt: TGTGCCAGCAGTTATTTTCCGACAGATGGCTACACCTTC
v_gene: TRBV6-5
j_gene: TRBJ1-2
d_gene: NA
len: 13
abundance: NA

CDR3aa: CASSVGLGDNEQFF
CDR3nt: TGTGCCAGCAGCGTAGGGCTTGGTGACAATGAGCAGTTCTTC
v_gene: TRBV9
j_gene: TRBJ2-1
d_gene: NA
len: 14
abundance: NA

CDR3aa: CASSSDGPLYGYTF
CDR3nt: TGTGCCAGCTCATCGGACGGACCTCTCTATGGCTACACCTTC
v_gene: TRBV18
j_gene: TRBJ1-2
d_gene: NA
len: 14
abundance: few

CDR3aa: CASSVTPGHINEQFF
CDR3nt: TGTGCCAGCAGCGTAACCCCGGGACATATCAATGAGCAGTTCTTC
v_gene: TRBV9
j_gene: TRBJ2-1
d_gene: NA
len: 15
abundance: once